This T cell receptor beta chain derives from a study of shared clonotypes between healthy human individuals. In the naive CD8 group, cells lacked CD45RO and were positively selected for CCR7, so terminally differentiated effector memory CD45RA+ cells were left out. V dropped 0 bases and J dropped 6; count of bases not matched to a gene: 5. The germline V gene has CDR1 SNHLY and CDR2 FYNNEI. The CDR3 length is 16 residues. Data came from immunoSEQ multiplex PCR; TCRdb stores just in-frame clones and leaves some out. The profile shows about 700,000 clones, just over 90% of them singletons. The sequencing input was naive CD8+ T cells sorted from blood. The clonotype was recovered from a man younger than 40 in good health. V gene TRBV2 combines with J gene TRBJ2-1; TRBD2 matches 10 bases. For the CDR3, the DNA is TGTGCCAGCAGTGAAGCTGGACTAGCGGAACCCAATGAGCAGTTCTTC. Translated: CASSEAGLAEPNEQFF.